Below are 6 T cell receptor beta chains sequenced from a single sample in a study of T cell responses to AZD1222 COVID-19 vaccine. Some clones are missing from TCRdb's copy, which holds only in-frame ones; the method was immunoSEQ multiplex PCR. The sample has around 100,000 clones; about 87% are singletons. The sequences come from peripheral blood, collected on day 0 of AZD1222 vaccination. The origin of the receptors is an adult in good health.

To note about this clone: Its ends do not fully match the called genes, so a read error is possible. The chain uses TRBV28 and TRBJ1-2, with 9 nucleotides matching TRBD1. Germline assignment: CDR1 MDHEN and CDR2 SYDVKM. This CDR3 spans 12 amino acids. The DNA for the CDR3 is TGTGCCAGCAGTTATCGGACAGGGGTCTTCCTCTTC. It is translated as CASSYRTGVFLF.

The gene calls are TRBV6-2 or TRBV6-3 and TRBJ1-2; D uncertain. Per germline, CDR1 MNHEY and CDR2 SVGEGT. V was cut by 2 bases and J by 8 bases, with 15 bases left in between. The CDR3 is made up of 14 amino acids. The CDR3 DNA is TGTGCCAGCAGTTACCCCGTTGTGGTGGGAGGCTACACCTTC. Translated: CASSYPVVVGGYTF.

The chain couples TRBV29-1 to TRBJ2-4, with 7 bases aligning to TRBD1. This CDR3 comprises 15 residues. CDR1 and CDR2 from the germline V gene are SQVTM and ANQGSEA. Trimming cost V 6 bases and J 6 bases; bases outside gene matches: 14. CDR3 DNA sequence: TGCAGCGTAGGTGGGGGAGAGGGGGCATTAAACATTCAGTACTTC. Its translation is CSVGGGEGALNIQYF.

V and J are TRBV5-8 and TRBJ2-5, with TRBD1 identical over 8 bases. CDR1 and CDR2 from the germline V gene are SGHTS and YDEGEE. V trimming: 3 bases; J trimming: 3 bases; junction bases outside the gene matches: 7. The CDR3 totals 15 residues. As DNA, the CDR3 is TGTGCCAGCAGCTCCGGACAGGGCAGGGAAGAGACCCAGTACTTC. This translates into CASSSGQGREETQYF. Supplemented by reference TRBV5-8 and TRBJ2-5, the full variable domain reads EAGVTQSPTHLIKTRGQQATLRCSPISGHTSVYWYQQALGLGLQFLLWYDEGEERNRGNFPPRFSGRQFPNYSSELNVNALELEDSALYLCASSSGQGREETQYFGPGTRLLVL.

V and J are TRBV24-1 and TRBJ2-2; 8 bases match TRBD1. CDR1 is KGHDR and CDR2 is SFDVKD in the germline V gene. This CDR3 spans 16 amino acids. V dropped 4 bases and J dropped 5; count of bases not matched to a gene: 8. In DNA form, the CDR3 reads TGTGCCACCAGTGAAAGTGGCAGGGGGCGGACCGGGGAGCTGTTTTTT. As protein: CATSESGRGRTGELFF.

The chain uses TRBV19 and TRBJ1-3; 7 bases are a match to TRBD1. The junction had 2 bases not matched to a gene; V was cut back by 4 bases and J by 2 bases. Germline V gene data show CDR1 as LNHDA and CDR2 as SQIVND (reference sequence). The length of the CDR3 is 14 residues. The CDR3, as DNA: TGTGCCAGTAGTACCCAGGGGGCTGGAAACACCATATATTTT. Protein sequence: CASSTQGAGNTIYF.